These T cell receptor beta chains were read from a single sample in a study of blood T cell repertoires in COVID-19. Assay: immunoSEQ multiplex PCR; the TCRdb copy retains only in-frame clones and omits some. The repertoire includes about 340,000 clones, about 87% of them detected once, and about 6.9% sits in the top ten. The sequencing input was peripheral blood. These receptors were collected from a woman aged 50 to 60 with COVID-19, enrolled during active disease. CDR3s include the opening cysteine and the closing phenylalanine or tryptophan. D genes are given only for firm matches. Where a row states a size, it is once, few, many or the class of an expanded clone; other rows omit it.

V gene: TRBV7-9
clone size: NA
J gene: TRBJ1-2
D gene: NA
CDR3 DNA: TGTGCCAGCAGCCTAACAGATAACTATGGCTACACCTTC
CDR3 protein: CASSLTDNYGYTF

V gene: TRBV6-1
clone size: NA
J gene: TRBJ1-1
D gene: NA
CDR3 DNA: TGTGCCAGCAGTGAAGGAGGGGGTCGTACCACTGAAGCTTTCTTT
CDR3 protein: CASSEGGGRTTEAFF

V gene: TRBV5-1
clone size: NA
J gene: TRBJ2-1
D gene: TRBD1
CDR3 DNA: TGCGCCAGCAGCTTGATGGACAGGGTCCATGAGCAGTTCTTC
CDR3 protein: CASSLMDRVHEQFF

V gene: TRBV15
clone size: NA
J gene: TRBJ1-1
D gene: NA
CDR3 DNA: TGTGCCACCAGCAGAGATTGGAACAGGAGGAACACTGAAGCTTTCTTT
CDR3 protein: CATSRDWNRRNTEAFF

V gene: TRBV7-2
clone size: few
J gene: TRBJ1-1
D gene: TRBD1
CDR3 DNA: TGTGCCAGCAGCTTAGGCAGGGGGATTGAAGCTTTCTTT
CDR3 protein: CASSLGRGIEAFF

V gene: TRBV18
clone size: NA
J gene: TRBJ1-2
D gene: TRBD1
CDR3 DNA: TGTGCCAGCTCACCGTTAACAGGGGGCATGTTCGAGGGCTACACCTTC
CDR3 protein: CASSPLTGGMFEGYTF

V gene: TRBV27
clone size: NA
J gene: TRBJ1-2
D gene: TRBD1
CDR3 DNA: TGTGCCAGCAGTCTAGGACAGGGGGCTTACACCTTC
CDR3 protein: CASSLGQGAYTF

V gene: TRBV5-1
clone size: NA
J gene: TRBJ2-2
D gene: TRBD2
CDR3 DNA: TGCGCCAGCAGCCCGACCCCTACCCGACTAGCCGGTGGGGAGCTGTTTTTT
CDR3 protein: CASSPTPTRLAGGELFF

V gene: TRBV28
clone size: NA
J gene: TRBJ1-5
D gene: NA
CDR3 DNA: TGTGCCAGCAGAGAAAGCAGGGGAAGCAATCAGCCCCAGCATTTT
CDR3 protein: CASRESRGSNQPQHF

V gene: TRBV27
clone size: once
J gene: TRBJ1-1
D gene: NA
CDR3 DNA: TGTGCCAGCAGTTTGTTCGGGGTTATGAACACTGAAGCTTTCTTT
CDR3 protein: CASSLFGVMNTEAFF

V gene: TRBV6-5
clone size: NA
J gene: TRBJ2-7
D gene: TRBD2
CDR3 DNA: TGTGCCAGCACTCCGCTACTAGCGGGAACCTACGAGCAGTACTTC
CDR3 protein: CASTPLLAGTYEQYF

V gene: TRBV18
clone size: NA
J gene: TRBJ2-1
D gene: TRBD1
CDR3 DNA: TGTGCCAGCTCACCACGTACCCCGGGACAGTCATACAATGAGCAGTTCTTC
CDR3 protein: CASSPRTPGQSYNEQFF

V gene: TRBV7-2
clone size: NA
J gene: TRBJ2-7
D gene: TRBD2
CDR3 DNA: TGTGCCAGCAGCTTTGGGACTAGCGGGAGTCTCTACGAGCAGTACTTC
CDR3 protein: CASSFGTSGSLYEQYF

V gene: TRBV6-4
clone size: once
J gene: TRBJ2-1
D gene: TRBD2
CDR3 DNA: TGTGCCAGCAGTGCTTTCAGCGGGAGCGAATACAATGAGCAGTTCTTC
CDR3 protein: CASSAFSGSEYNEQFF

V gene: TRBV27
clone size: NA
J gene: TRBJ2-7
D gene: TRBD2
CDR3 DNA: TGTGCCAGCAGTTTATCAGGGTTCGGGACTAGCGGAACCTACGAGCAGTACTTC
CDR3 protein: CASSLSGFGTSGTYEQYF

V gene: TRBV11-1
clone size: NA
J gene: TRBJ1-5
D gene: NA
CDR3 DNA: TGTGCCAGCAGCTCTAATTTGAATCAGCCCCAGCATTTT
CDR3 protein: CASSSNLNQPQHF

V gene: TRBV5-1
clone size: NA
J gene: TRBJ2-2
D gene: TRBD1
CDR3 DNA: TGCGCCAGCAGCAACTCCGGGACAGATACCGGGGAGCTGTTTTTT
CDR3 protein: CASSNSGTDTGELFF

V gene: TRBV29-1
clone size: NA
J gene: TRBJ2-7
D gene: NA
CDR3 DNA: TGCAGCGTTGAAGAAGACAGAAGCTCCTACGAGCAGTACTTC
CDR3 protein: CSVEEDRSSYEQYF

V gene: TRBV6-5
clone size: NA
J gene: TRBJ2-7
D gene: NA
CDR3 DNA: TGTGCCAGTATGGGGACTCCCTCCTACGAGCAGTACTTC
CDR3 protein: CASMGTPSYEQYF

V gene: TRBV18
clone size: NA
J gene: TRBJ2-7
D gene: NA
CDR3 DNA: TGTGCCAGCTCACCGGGCACAACCTACGAGCAGTACTTC
CDR3 protein: CASSPGTTYEQYF

V gene: TRBV5-4
clone size: once
J gene: TRBJ2-2
D gene: NA
CDR3 DNA: TGTGCCAGCAGCTTGCGTTGGCCGTCCACCGGGGAGCTGTTTTTT
CDR3 protein: CASSLRWPSTGELFF

V gene: TRBV29-1
clone size: once
J gene: TRBJ2-6
D gene: NA
CDR3 DNA: TGCAGCGTTGACGGAGGGAACGGGGCCAACGTCCTGACTTTC
CDR3 protein: CSVDGGNGANVLTF

V gene: TRBV3-1/TRBV3-2
clone size: NA
J gene: TRBJ2-7
D gene: NA
CDR3 DNA: TGTGCCAGCAGCCAACCGGGTCTATCCTACGAGCAGTACTTC
CDR3 protein: CASSQPGLSYEQYF

V gene: TRBV5-8
clone size: once
J gene: TRBJ1-5
D gene: NA
CDR3 DNA: TGTGCCAGCAGCCTTGGCAGGGTGAACAATCAGCCCCAGCATTTT
CDR3 protein: CASSLGRVNNQPQHF

V gene: TRBV18
clone size: NA
J gene: TRBJ1-4
D gene: NA
CDR3 DNA: TGTGCCAGCTCACCCCGCAGGGCCTCTAATGAAAAACTGTTTTTT
CDR3 protein: CASSPRRASNEKLFF

V gene: TRBV3-1/TRBV3-2
clone size: NA
J gene: TRBJ1-1
D gene: TRBD1
CDR3 DNA: TGTGCCAGCAGCCAAAAAGGGGGCCGGGCTGAAGCTTTCTTT
CDR3 protein: CASSQKGGRAEAFF

V gene: TRBV7-2
clone size: NA
J gene: TRBJ1-4
D gene: TRBD1
CDR3 DNA: TGTGCCAGCAGCCTGAGGACAGGTCTTTCTAATGAAAAACTGTTTTTT
CDR3 protein: CASSLRTGLSNEKLFF

V gene: TRBV5-4
clone size: NA
J gene: TRBJ2-5
D gene: TRBD2
CDR3 DNA: TGTGCCAGCAGCCCTGAAGGGACTAGCGGGAGAAAGACCCAGTACTTC
CDR3 protein: CASSPEGTSGRKTQYF

V gene: TRBV5-1
clone size: NA
J gene: TRBJ2-5
D gene: TRBD2
CDR3 DNA: TGCGCCAGCAGCTTGGTTTCCAGCGGGAGGGCCAGCGAGACCCAGTACTTC
CDR3 protein: CASSLVSSGRASETQYF

V gene: TRBV5-1
clone size: NA
J gene: TRBJ2-5
D gene: NA
CDR3 DNA: TGCGCCAGCAGCCCTTCAGACAGACAAGAGACCCAGTACTTC
CDR3 protein: CASSPSDRQETQYF

V gene: TRBV7-8
clone size: NA
J gene: TRBJ2-1
D gene: TRBD1
CDR3 DNA: TGTGCCAGCAGCTTGACAGGGGGCGCCGGCGCAAATGAGCAGTTCTTC
CDR3 protein: CASSLTGGAGANEQFF

V gene: TRBV19
clone size: NA
J gene: TRBJ1-4
D gene: TRBD1
CDR3 DNA: TGTGCCAGTAGTACGAATCGATGGACAGGGCCTAATGAAAAACTGTTTTTT
CDR3 protein: CASSTNRWTGPNEKLFF

V gene: TRBV6-5
clone size: once
J gene: TRBJ2-2
D gene: TRBD1
CDR3 DNA: TGTGCCAGCACTTACCCACAGGGGGCGGGCACCGGGGAGCTGTTTTTT
CDR3 protein: CASTYPQGAGTGELFF

V gene: TRBV11-3
clone size: NA
J gene: TRBJ2-5
D gene: TRBD1
CDR3 DNA: TGTGCCAGCAGCCCTAGACAGGGGTGGGAGACCCAGTACTTC
CDR3 protein: CASSPRQGWETQYF

V gene: TRBV5-4
clone size: few
J gene: TRBJ1-2
D gene: TRBD1
CDR3 DNA: TGTGCCAGCAGCCAAGGACAGGGCAAGTATGGCTACACCTTC
CDR3 protein: CASSQGQGKYGYTF

V gene: TRBV2
clone size: NA
J gene: TRBJ2-7
D gene: TRBD2
CDR3 DNA: TGTGCCAGCAGCCAAGGAAGGCGGGAGGCCTACGAGCAGTACTTC
CDR3 protein: CASSQGRREAYEQYF

V gene: TRBV19
clone size: NA
J gene: TRBJ2-3
D gene: TRBD1
CDR3 DNA: TGTGCCAGTAGTCAAGGACAGGGGACAGATACGCAGTATTTT
CDR3 protein: CASSQGQGTDTQYF

V gene: TRBV5-1
clone size: NA
J gene: TRBJ2-7
D gene: NA
CDR3 DNA: TGCGCCAGCAGCACTACTAGTCTCCGACCTACCTACGAGCAGTACTTC
CDR3 protein: CASSTTSLRPTYEQYF

V gene: TRBV6-5
clone size: NA
J gene: TRBJ2-2
D gene: TRBD2
CDR3 DNA: TGTGCCAGCAGTTACGGCGGTAGCGGGTACACCGGGGAGCTGTTTTTT
CDR3 protein: CASSYGGSGYTGELFF

V gene: TRBV5-1
clone size: many
J gene: TRBJ2-3
D gene: TRBD1
CDR3 DNA: TGCGCCAGCACCCTGACAGGGGCGGCAGATACGCAGTATTTT
CDR3 protein: CASTLTGAADTQYF

V gene: TRBV9
clone size: NA
J gene: TRBJ1-6
D gene: TRBD1
CDR3 DNA: TGTGCCAGCAGCGTAGTGGGACAGAGTAATTCACCCCTCCACTTT
CDR3 protein: CASSVVGQSNSPLHF

V gene: TRBV6-5
clone size: NA
J gene: TRBJ1-2
D gene: NA
CDR3 DNA: TGTGCCACCAAGACAGACTACTATGGCTACACCTTC
CDR3 protein: CATKTDYYGYTF

V gene: TRBV9
clone size: NA
J gene: TRBJ1-4
D gene: NA
CDR3 DNA: TGTGCCAGCAGCCCTGGGGGGGGGCGGATTAATGAAAAACTGTTTTTT
CDR3 protein: CASSPGGGRINEKLFF

V gene: TRBV3-1/TRBV3-2
clone size: few
J gene: TRBJ1-6
D gene: NA
CDR3 DNA: TGTGCCAGCACCCGGACATTGTATAATTCACCCCTCCACTTT
CDR3 protein: CASTRTLYNSPLHF

V gene: TRBV4-2
clone size: NA
J gene: TRBJ2-1
D gene: NA
CDR3 DNA: TGTGCCAGCAGGGGGGCTAGCGGAAGGCTAGATGAGCAGTTCTTC
CDR3 protein: CASRGASGRLDEQFF

V gene: TRBV12-3/TRBV12-4
clone size: NA
J gene: TRBJ1-4
D gene: TRBD1
CDR3 DNA: TGTGCCAGCAGTTTCTCAGGGGGTGAAAAACTGTTTTTT
CDR3 protein: CASSFSGGEKLFF

V gene: TRBV11-2
clone size: NA
J gene: TRBJ2-5
D gene: NA
CDR3 DNA: TGTGCCAGCAGCCTTACCAGGGAGACCCAGTACTTC
CDR3 protein: CASSLTRETQYF

V gene: TRBV5-4
clone size: NA
J gene: TRBJ1-4
D gene: NA
CDR3 DNA: TGTGCCAGCAGCTTGAGGACCAACAGGGCCTTTAATGAAAAACTGTTTTTT
CDR3 protein: CASSLRTNRAFNEKLFF

V gene: TRBV19
clone size: NA
J gene: TRBJ1-2
D gene: TRBD1
CDR3 DNA: TGTGCCAGTAGTACCCTACAGGGGACGGGCGGCTACACCTTC
CDR3 protein: CASSTLQGTGGYTF

V gene: TRBV6-5
clone size: NA
J gene: TRBJ1-6
D gene: TRBD1
CDR3 DNA: TGTGCCAGCAGTTACGGTGACAGGGATTCACCCCTCCACTTT
CDR3 protein: CASSYGDRDSPLHF

V gene: TRBV11-2
clone size: NA
J gene: TRBJ2-1
D gene: NA
CDR3 DNA: TGTGCCAGCAGCTTAGTTGAAGCGACCTCCTACAATGAGCAGTTCTTC
CDR3 protein: CASSLVEATSYNEQFF

V gene: TRBV6-2/TRBV6-3
clone size: NA
J gene: TRBJ2-5
D gene: NA
CDR3 DNA: TGTGCCAGCAGTTACGGGCGGGGTCAAGAGACCCAGTACTTC
CDR3 protein: CASSYGRGQETQYF

V gene: TRBV27
clone size: once
J gene: TRBJ1-3
D gene: TRBD1
CDR3 DNA: TGTGCCAGTCAGGGGGGTAGCTCTGGAAACACCATATATTTT
CDR3 protein: CASQGGSSGNTIYF

V gene: TRBV10-3
clone size: NA
J gene: TRBJ2-5
D gene: TRBD2
CDR3 DNA: TGTGCCATCAGTTCCAGGACTAGCCTGGGGGAGACCCAGTACTTC
CDR3 protein: CAISSRTSLGETQYF

V gene: TRBV7-9
clone size: NA
J gene: TRBJ2-1
D gene: NA
CDR3 DNA: TGTGCCAGCAGCTTAGAGGCTAGCCGGGTCAATGAGCAGTTCTTC
CDR3 protein: CASSLEASRVNEQFF

V gene: TRBV4-1
clone size: NA
J gene: TRBJ2-3
D gene: NA
CDR3 DNA: TGCGCCAGCAGCTCCATGTCGGTCGCAGATACGCAGTATTTT
CDR3 protein: CASSSMSVADTQYF

V gene: TRBV9
clone size: NA
J gene: TRBJ1-1
D gene: NA
CDR3 DNA: TGTGCCAGCAGCGTAAGGGGAAGCACTGAAGCTTTCTTT
CDR3 protein: CASSVRGSTEAFF

V gene: TRBV5-4
clone size: NA
J gene: TRBJ2-1
D gene: NA
CDR3 DNA: TGTGCCAGCACTGAGGGGACTTCCTTTAATGAGCAGTTCTTC
CDR3 protein: CASTEGTSFNEQFF

V gene: TRBV7-9
clone size: once
J gene: TRBJ1-4
D gene: TRBD1
CDR3 DNA: TGTGCCAGCAGCTTCGGGACAGGCACAACTAATGAAAAACTGTTTTTT
CDR3 protein: CASSFGTGTTNEKLFF

V gene: TRBV19
clone size: NA
J gene: TRBJ2-1
D gene: TRBD2
CDR3 DNA: TGTGCCAGTAGTGAGGCTAGCGGGAGTACGCATGAGCAGTTCTTC
CDR3 protein: CASSEASGSTHEQFF